Each of the 31 T cell receptor beta chains below was sequenced from the same sample in a study of T cell repertoires in cytomegalovirus infection. A single record per CDR3 protein comes from TCRdb applying MiXCR to the reads. The sample carries about 450,000 distinct CDR3 sequences, approximately 31% recorded once. Material: PBMCs. Receptors originate from a human donor in good health (CMV status not recorded). Some clones in this sample may be carry-over from other donors' samples.

The chain employs TRBV2 and TRBJ2-2, with D unresolved. CDR3 length equals 13 residues. The germline V gene encodes CDR1 SNHLY and CDR2 FYNNEI. V shed 1 base and J shed 3 bases, with 3 bases lying between them. The CDR3 sequence is CASSEDYTGELFF. CDR3 sequence (DNA): TGTGCCAGCAGTGAAGACTACACCGGGGAGCTGTTTTTT. Using reference TRBV2 and TRBJ2-2 for the parts outside the CDR3, the full variable domain is EPEVTQTPSHQVTQMGQEVILRCVPISNHLYFYWYRQILGQKVEFLVSFYNNEISEKSEIFDDQFSVERPDGSNFTLKIRSTKLEDSAMYFCASSEDYTGELFFGEGSRLTVL.

This clonotype was recorded at least ten times. This sequence joins TRBV7-8 and TRBJ1-5, with D maybe TRBD1 (5 bases). The length of the CDR3 is 14 residues. V lost 1 base and J 9 bases, leaving 13 bases between the germline ends. Germline values: CDR1 SGHVS, CDR2 FQNEAQ. CDR3 in amino acids: CASSLGLGGMPQHF. The CDR3, as DNA: TGTGCCAGCAGCTTAGGGCTCGGGGGGATGCCCCAGCATTTT. The full variable domain, in which reference TRBV7-8 and TRBJ1-5 provide the parts outside the CDR3, is GAGVSQSPRYKVAKRGQDVALRCDPISGHVSLFWYQQALGQGPEFLTYFQNEAQLDKSGLPSDRFFAERPEGSVSTLKIQRTQQEDSAVYLCASSLGLGGMPQHFGDGTRLSIL.

The CDR3 loop reads CASSLVGRSNVLTF. In DNA, the CDR3 is TGTGCCAGCAGCTTGGTGGGTAGGAGCAACGTCCTGACTTTC. This rearrangement joins TRBV5-6 to TRBJ2-6, with D unresolved. V dropped 0 bases and J dropped 9 bases, with 10 bases sitting between them. Germline-derived CDR1 and CDR2 are SGHDT and YYEEEE. CDR3 size: 14 residues. The full variable domain, with the rest looked up from reference TRBV5-6 and TRBJ2-6, is DAGVTQSPTHLIKTRGQQVTLRCSPKSGHDTVSWYQQALGQGPQFIFQYYEEEERQRGNFPDRFSGHQFPNYSSELNVNALLLGDSALYLCASSLVGRSNVLTFGAGSRLTVL.

This clonotype was counted between two and nine times. The rearrangement joins TRBV9 to TRBJ2-7, with 9 bases fitting TRBD1. V lost 0 bases and J lost 5; bases outside the gene matches: 9. The CDR3 is 16 residues long. Germline V CDR1 and CDR2: SGDLS, YYNGEE. The CDR3 DNA reads TGTGCCAGCAGCGTAGCGCCCGACAGGGGGAACAACGAGCAGTACTTC. Residues: CASSVAPDRGNNEQYF.

This clonotype was observed many times. This chain links TRBV7-6 with TRBJ2-2, with 7 bases aligning to TRBD2. The CDR3 has 17 amino acids. Germline V gene data show CDR1 as SGHVS and CDR2 as FNYEAQ. J gave up 1 base and V 5 bases, and 10 bases lay outside the gene matches. The CDR3 DNA is TGTGCCAGCAGCCTCAGCTGGGACTACCTGAACACCGGGGAGCTGTTTTTT. Its translation is CASSLSWDYLNTGELFF.

The V call is TRBV4-1, the J call TRBJ2-7, with no clear D. Per the germline V gene, CDR1 is MGHRA and CDR2 is YSYEKL. Deletions cut 2 bases from V and 3 bases from J, with 8 bases between. CDR3 length: 13 amino acids. CDR3 amino acids: CASSQTQLYEQYF. CDR3 sequence (DNA): TGCGCCAGCAGCCAAACACAGCTCTACGAGCAGTACTTC.

Only a few counts were recorded for this clonotype. This chain uses TRBV24-1 with TRBJ1-4, with unresolved D. V shed 2 bases and J shed 4 bases, with 7 bases lying between them. This CDR3 region has 14 residues. Germline V gene sequence: CDR1 KGHDR, CDR2 SFDVKD. The CDR3 DNA reads as TGTGCCACCAGTGATTCCCGGGGTAATGAAAAACTGTTTTTT. Its protein is CATSDSRGNEKLFF.

The chain is built from TRBV7-9 and TRBJ2-5; TRBD1 matches at 9 bases. CDR3 length: 15 residues. Per the germline V gene, CDR1 is SEHNR and CDR2 is FQNEAQ (reference sequence). The trim removed 4 bases at V and 7 bases at J, leaving 10 bases unmatched. The CDR3 nucleotides are TGTGCCAGCAGCTCCTCCGGGACAGGGTTAGCGACCCAGTACTTC. Encoded protein: CASSSSGTGLATQYF.

The chain uses TRBV28 and TRBJ1-2; 11 positions agree with TRBD1. The junction had 9 bases not matched to a gene; V was cut back by 10 bases and J by 8 bases. Germline V gene data show CDR1 as MDHEN and CDR2 as SYDVKM. The CDR3 runs 13 residues. CDR3 sequence reads: CATPGQGAAGYTF. CDR3 DNA: TGTGCCACCCCCGGACAGGGGGCGGCCGGCTACACCTTC.

There are a few counts of this clonotype. The chain has TRBV14 and TRBJ1-1; D is ambiguous. In germline, CDR1 is SGHDN, CDR2 FVKESK. This CDR3 has 13 amino acids. V was clipped by 3 bases and J by 2 bases, with 7 bases between them. The CDR3 spells CASSQDPNTEAFF. The CDR3 DNA sequence: TGTGCCAGCAGCCAGGACCCTAACACTGAAGCTTTCTTT.

This chain connects TRBV5-4 to TRBJ2-7; tentative D call: TRBD1 (6 bases). CDR1 is SGHNT, CDR2 YYREEE, per germline (reference sequence). The CDR3 contains 12 residues. V was trimmed by 0 bases and J by 6 bases, leaving 7 bases between them. Here the CDR3 reads CASSLDRVEQYF. The CDR3 coding sequence is TGTGCCAGCAGCTTGGACAGGGTCGAGCAGTACTTC.

This clonotype showed up just a few times. The chain is built from TRBV6-1 and TRBJ2-3; 7 bases align to TRBD1. This CDR3 contains 15 residues. V was pared by 1 base and J by 1 base, with 2 bases of the junction left unmatched. CDR1 and CDR2 (germline): MNHNS, SASEGT. The DNA for the CDR3 is TGTGCCAGCAGTGAAGGGACAGGCCGCACAGATACGCAGTATTTT. This sequence encodes CASSEGTGRTDTQYF.

This clonotype was detected a few times. The chain joins TRBV11-2 to TRBJ1-2; perhaps TRBD1 as D (6 bases). The CDR3 is 15 amino acids. V was pared by 6 bases and J by 8 bases, with 22 bases between. Germline V gene sequence: CDR1 SGHAT, CDR2 FQNNGV. CDR3 loop: CASSRLGGAQGGYTF. CDR3 coding DNA: TGTGCCAGCAGTCGACTTGGGGGGGCCCAAGGCGGCTACACCTTC.

The V gene is TRBV7-2, the J gene TRBJ2-2; D perhaps matches TRBD2 (5 bases). Between the trimmed V and J ends, which lost 5 bases and 14 bases, there was a span of 24 bases. This CDR3 contains 15 residues. Germline V gene sequence: CDR1 SGHTA, CDR2 FQGNSA. The CDR3 nucleotides read TGTGCCAGCAGCCCAGAGGGTGGCACGTCGAGTACTCTGTTTTTT. Residues: CASSPEGGTSSTLFF.

On this clonotype: A read error may be the cause here, since a much bigger clone is one base away. The chain couples TRBV28 to TRBJ1-1, with D possibly TRBD1 on 6 matching bases. Per germline, CDR1 MDHEN and CDR2 SYDVKM. The CDR3 contains 13 residues. The V end was cut by 6 bases, the J end by 3 bases, with 11 bases between. The CDR3 is CASRRQVHTEAFF. In DNA, the CDR3 is TGTGCCAGCAGACGACAGGTGCACACTGAAGCTTTCTTT.

This clonotype was detected ten times or more. The V and J genes are TRBV7-8 and TRBJ1-2, with D perhaps matching TRBD1 (5 bases). This CDR3 has 13 residues. Germline loops: CDR1 SGHVS, CDR2 FQNEAQ. V shed 4 bases and J shed 2 bases, with 8 bases lying between them. CDR3 bases: TGTGCCAGCAGCTACAGGAGAAACTATGGCTACACCTTC. Its protein product is CASSYRRNYGYTF. The variable domain in full, with the rest retrieved from reference TRBV7-8 and TRBJ1-2, is GAGVSQSPRYKVAKRGQDVALRCDPISGHVSLFWYQQALGQGPEFLTYFQNEAQLDKSGLPSDRFFAERPEGSVSTLKIQRTQQEDSAVYLCASSYRRNYGYTFGSGTRLTVV.

This clonotype was seen a few times. The chain combines TRBV7-6 with TRBJ1-4; 9 bases map to TRBD1. The J segment lost 3 bases and the V segment lost 4 bases, leaving 3 bases of the junction unmatched. The CDR3 spans 15 residues. CDR1 SGHVS and CDR2 FNYEAQ come from the germline V gene. CDR3 nucleotides: TGTGCCAGCAGCTACAGGGGGCAGCCTAATGAAAAACTGTTTTTT. Residues: CASSYRGQPNEKLFF.

V gene TRBV5-1 combines with J gene TRBJ2-1; 10 bases are a match to TRBD1. The CDR3 runs 15 residues. The trim removed 5 bases at V and 9 bases at J, leaving 11 bases unmatched. CDR1 is SGHRS and CDR2 is YFSETQ in the germline V gene. The CDR3 spells CASSTTGTGDIEQFF. In nucleotides, the CDR3 is TGCGCCAGCAGTACTACCGGGACAGGGGATATTGAGCAGTTCTTC.

The chain has TRBV29-1 and TRBJ1-4, with 7 bases aligning to TRBD1. J was trimmed by 6 bases and V by 5 bases; bases with no gene match: 3. The length of the CDR3 is 12 residues. Germline V CDR1 and CDR2: SQVTM, ANQGSEA. Here the CDR3 reads CSVLGQDEKLFF. Here the CDR3 DNA reads TGCAGCGTTTTAGGACAGGATGAAAAACTGTTTTTT.

In its sample, this clonotype was seen once. The junction shows a germline mismatch at one end, possibly a read error. J is TRBJ2-2 and V is TRBV7-2, with 10 nucleotides matching TRBD1. Germline CDR1 is SGHTA and CDR2 is FQGNSA. This CDR3 contains 15 residues. CDR3 bases: TGTTCCAGCAGCCGGGGACAGGGGAACACCGGGGAGCTTTTTTTT. This translates into CSSSRGQGNTGELFF.

Only a few counts were recorded for this clonotype. The chain has TRBV10-3 and TRBJ1-1; weak D call: TRBD1 (5 bases). Per germline, CDR1 ENHRY and CDR2 SYGVKD. The ends were cut back, 4 bases at V and 2 bases at J, with 8 bases in the middle. This CDR3 has 13 residues. In DNA form, the CDR3 reads TGTGCCATCAGTGCTGGGGGTAACACTGAAGCTTTCTTT. Its protein is CAISAGGNTEAFF.

In its sample, this clonotype was seen a few times. The V call is TRBV5-4, the J call TRBJ1-1; 9 bases line up with TRBD1. V shed 5 bases and J 7 bases; nucleotides not matched to a gene: 9. The germline V gene has CDR1 SGHNT and CDR2 YYREEE (reference sequence). This CDR3 contains 14 residues. The chain's CDR3 is CASSQGQGSFEAFF. The CDR3 nucleotides are TGTGCCAGCAGTCAGGGACAGGGTTCGTTTGAAGCTTTCTTT. The full variable domain, completed using reference TRBV5-4 and TRBJ1-1, is ETGVTQSPTHLIKTRGQQVTLRCSSQSGHNTVSWYQQALGQGPQFIFQYYREEENGRGNFPPRFSGLQFPNYSSELNVNALELDDSALYLCASSQGQGSFEAFFGQGTRLTVV.

This chain connects TRBV7-6 to TRBJ2-2, with unresolved D. Per germline, CDR1 SGHVS and CDR2 FNYEAQ. The CDR3 extends over 15 amino acids. Trimming pared 6 bases from V and 0 bases from J, leaving 11 bases between. CDR3 protein: CASRVAQANTGELFF. The DNA of the CDR3 is TGTGCCAGCAGAGTGGCCCAGGCGAACACCGGGGAGCTGTTTTTT.

V and J are TRBV7-3 and TRBJ1-5; tentatively, D is TRBD1 (5 bases). Germline CDR1 is SGHTA and CDR2 is FQGTGA. V gave up 5 bases and J gave up 4 bases, with 12 bases separating them. The CDR3 extends over 14 amino acids. The CDR3, as DNA: TGTGCCAGCAGCCGTGGGGCGAGGAATCAGCCCCAGCATTTT. This sequence encodes CASSRGARNQPQHF. The full variable domain, rest sourced from reference TRBV7-3 and TRBJ1-5, is GAGVSQTPSNKVTEKGKYVELRCDPISGHTALYWYRQSLGQGPEFLIYFQGTGAADDSGLPNDRFFAVRPEGSVSTLKIQRTERGDSAVYLCASSRGARNQPQHFGDGTRLSIL.

This clonotype showed up just a few times. V gene TRBV6-2 or TRBV6-3 combines with J gene TRBJ1-3, with D tentatively TRBD1 (5 bases). Trimming shortened V by 6 bases and J by 2 bases, and 14 bases separated the two germline ends. The CDR3 covers 15 residues. CDR1 and CDR2 from the germline V gene are MNHEY and SVGEGT. The chain's CDR3 is CASRPVEGAGNTIYF. The CDR3 coding sequence is TGTGCCAGCAGGCCCGTAGAAGGGGCTGGAAACACCATATATTTT.

The CDR3 reads CASSPTGERGYTF. The DNA of the CDR3 is TGTGCCAGCAGCCCTACAGGGGAACGGGGCTACACCTTC. This chain connects TRBV27 to TRBJ1-2; 7 nucleotides match TRBD1. With 6 bases clipped from V and 8 bases from J, the junction kept 9 bases outside the gene matches. This CDR3 contains 13 residues. CDR1 MNHEY and CDR2 SMNVEV come from the germline V gene (reference sequence).

This clonotype was found many times. The chain joins TRBV7-9 to TRBJ2-3; D not resolved. The ends were cut back, 2 bases at V and 0 bases at J, with 9 bases in the middle. Germline CDR1 SEHNR, CDR2 FQNEAQ (reference sequence). This CDR3 contains 15 residues. CDR3 sequence reads: CASSLMQSSTDTQYF. DNA of the CDR3: TGTGCCAGCAGCTTAATGCAGTCTAGCACAGATACGCAGTATTTT.

In the case of this clonotype: An end of the junction does not agree with germline; a read error may underlie this. The gene calls are TRBV7-6 and TRBJ2-5; maybe TRBD2 (6 bases). The CDR3 contains 14 residues. Germline CDR1 SGHVS, CDR2 FNYEAQ. The CDR3 DNA sequence: TGTGCTAGCAGCTGGGACTCGCGAGGGGAGACCCAGTACTTC. Residues: CASSWDSRGETQYF.

This clonotype has at least ten counts. The chain uses TRBV7-2 and TRBJ1-3, with D tentatively TRBD1 (5 bases). This CDR3 region has 14 residues. Trimming took 8 bases from V and 5 from J, leaving 16 bases between them. The germline gives CDR1 SGHTA, CDR2 FQGNSA. The CDR3 is CASSRGSRRNTIYF. The CDR3, as DNA: TGTGCCAGCTCGAGGGGAAGTCGGAGAAACACCATATATTTT.

This chain uses TRBV12-3 or TRBV12-4 with TRBJ2-1; a weak D match, TRBD1 (5 bases). The V and J ends lost 3 bases and 4 bases respectively, with 13 bases between them. The CDR3 is 15 residues long. The CDR3 DNA follows: TGTGCCAGCAGTTTGCAGGACACAGTATACAATGAGCAGTTCTTC. Translating it yields CASSLQDTVYNEQFF.

The chain has TRBV2 and TRBJ1-4; D remains unclear. The V end was cut by 4 bases, the J end by 2 bases, with 8 bases between. Germline V gives CDR1 SNHLY, CDR2 FYNNEI. The CDR3 loop spans 14 amino acids. The CDR3, as DNA: TGTGCCAGCAGTGTATTGGGGACTAATGAAAAACTGTTTTTT. It yields the protein CASSVLGTNEKLFF.